This TCR beta chain was captured by sequencing in a study of shared T cell receptors in the human thymus. The protocol was immunoSEQ multiplex PCR, while the TCRdb copy is restricted to in-frame clones and leaves out a portion. Of under 700,000 clones listed, about four fifths are singletons. Between the trimmed V and J ends, which lost 0 bases and 4 bases, there was a span of 13 bases. The CDR3 covers 16 residues. The germline gives CDR1 LNHNV, CDR2 YYDKDF (reference sequence). These sequences were also reported in another study, on human thymus T cells. From that second work: The thymus was resected at corrective cardiac surgery. Reports from related research described highly overlapping thymic repertoires among unrelated individuals.

Source material: thymocytes. The chain carries TRBV15 and TRBJ2-1; D possibly corresponds to TRBD1 (6 bases). The sequence was collected from a boy under two years old with a congenital heart defect. CDR3 loop: CATSRDQGRLYNEQFF. The CDR3 region has the DNA TGTGCCACCAGCAGAGATCAGGGGCGATTGTACAATGAGCAGTTCTTC.